This T cell receptor beta chain was observed in a study of T cell repertoires in cytomegalovirus infection. The V and J ends lost 5 bases and 4 bases respectively, with 14 bases between them. The CDR3 loop spans 14 amino acids. Germline V gene sequence: CDR1 SGHTA, CDR2 FQGNSA. TCRdb reanalysed the reads using MiXCR and keeps one entry per CDR3 protein. The data contain 200,000 to 300,000 distinct CDR3 sequences, roughly 15% of them singletons. This clonotype was counted many times. Material: PBMCs. The gene calls are TRBV7-2 and TRBJ2-5; D is possibly TRBD1 (5 bases). The receptor's source is a human donor in good health (CMV status not recorded). Some clones in this sample may be carry-over from other donors' samples. The CDR3 protein is CASSPTGPVETQYF. CDR3 nucleotides: TGTGCCAGCAGCCCTACAGGCCCCGTAGAGACCCAGTACTTC.